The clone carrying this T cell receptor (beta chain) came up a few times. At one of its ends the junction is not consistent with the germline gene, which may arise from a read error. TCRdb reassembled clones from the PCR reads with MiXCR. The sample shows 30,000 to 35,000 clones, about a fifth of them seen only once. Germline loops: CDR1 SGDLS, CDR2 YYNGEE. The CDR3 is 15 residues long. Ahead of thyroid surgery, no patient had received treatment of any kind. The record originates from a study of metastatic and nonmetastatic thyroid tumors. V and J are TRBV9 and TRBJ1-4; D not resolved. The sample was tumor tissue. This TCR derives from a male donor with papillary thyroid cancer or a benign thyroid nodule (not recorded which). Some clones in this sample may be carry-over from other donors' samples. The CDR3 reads CVSSVAGILNEKLFF. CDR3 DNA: TGTGTCAGCAGCGTAGCGGGAATTCTTAATGAAAAACTGTTTTTT. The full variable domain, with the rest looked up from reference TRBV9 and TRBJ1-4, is DSGVTQTPKHLITATGQRVTLRCSPRSGDLSVYWYQQSLDQGLQFLIQYYNGEERAKGNILERFSAQQFPDLHSELNLSSLELGDSALYFCVSSVAGILNEKLFFGSGTQLSVL.